This T cell receptor (beta chain) was retrieved from a study of CD8 T cells in Susac syndrome. Study observations and caveats: The study admitted that it had a relatively small number of individuals in its TCR sequencing and HLA analysis.

Trimming shortened V by 1 base and J by 0 bases, and 13 bases separated the two germline ends. CDR3 size: 16 residues. In germline, CDR1 is MNHEY, CDR2 SMNVEV (reference sequence). Those who served as multiple sclerosis controls were treatment-naive patients with stable or active relapsing-remitting disease. FACS was used to enrich TEMRA cells, whereas the CD8+ and CD4+ T cells were obtained by negative isolation. With respect to this clonotype: Its matching antigen is unknown.

RNA in amounts of roughly 0.5 to 1 ug was reverse transcribed with random hexamers. With immunoSEQ multiplex PCR, TCR beta CDR3 was amplified across 54 Vbeta and 13 Jbeta. TCRdb ran MiXCR on the immunoSEQ multiplex PCR reads and lists one entry per CDR3 protein. The data hold under 550,000 distinct CDR3 sequences, with approximately 85% observed a single time. The sequence derives from a human donor with multiple sclerosis. What was sequenced was CD8+ T cells from PBMCs. This rearrangement joins TRBV27 to TRBJ2-7; D unresolved. CDR3 region: CASSLLGQNNSYEQYF. CDR3 nucleotide sequence: TGTGCCAGCAGTTTATTAGGGCAGAACAACTCCTACGAGCAGTACTTC.